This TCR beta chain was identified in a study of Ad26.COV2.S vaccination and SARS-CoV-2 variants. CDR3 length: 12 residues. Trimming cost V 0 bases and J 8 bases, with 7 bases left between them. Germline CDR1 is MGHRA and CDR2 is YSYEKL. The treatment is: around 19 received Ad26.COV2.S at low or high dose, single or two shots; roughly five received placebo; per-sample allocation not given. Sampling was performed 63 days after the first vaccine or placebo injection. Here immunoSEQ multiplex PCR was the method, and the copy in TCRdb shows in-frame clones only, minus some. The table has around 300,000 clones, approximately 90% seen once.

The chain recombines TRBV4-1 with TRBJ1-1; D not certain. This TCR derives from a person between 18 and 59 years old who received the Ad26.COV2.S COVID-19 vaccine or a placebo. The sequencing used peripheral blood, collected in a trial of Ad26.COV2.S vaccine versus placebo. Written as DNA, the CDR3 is TGCGCCAGCAGCCAAGACTATGGGGAAGCTTTCTTT. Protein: CASSQDYGEAFF.